This T cell receptor beta chain was documented in a study of PD-L1 blockade in urothelial cancer. Looking at the study overall: From 0 to 3 prior chemotherapy regimens had been given to the patients.

Sequencing used immunoSEQ multiplex PCR; TCRdb keeps in-frame clones, though not all of them. This table holds about 130,000 clones, about 82% found once. V dropped 2 bases and J dropped 2 bases, with 10 bases sitting between them. Germline CDR1 is LNHDA and CDR2 is SQIVND (reference sequence). The CDR3 length is 15 residues. Time point specified: peripheral blood 6 weeks after treatment start. Patients were living with locally advanced or metastatic urothelial carcinoma. Sequences were derived from PBMCs, sampled around atezolizumab (anti-PD-L1) treatment. The TCR originated in a man in his fifties with urothelial cancer. The chain combines TRBV19 with TRBJ1-5; D is ambiguous. Written as DNA, the CDR3 is TGTGCCAGTAGTATAATTACGGGTGGCAATCAGCCCCAGCATTTT. Protein product: CASSIITGGNQPQHF.